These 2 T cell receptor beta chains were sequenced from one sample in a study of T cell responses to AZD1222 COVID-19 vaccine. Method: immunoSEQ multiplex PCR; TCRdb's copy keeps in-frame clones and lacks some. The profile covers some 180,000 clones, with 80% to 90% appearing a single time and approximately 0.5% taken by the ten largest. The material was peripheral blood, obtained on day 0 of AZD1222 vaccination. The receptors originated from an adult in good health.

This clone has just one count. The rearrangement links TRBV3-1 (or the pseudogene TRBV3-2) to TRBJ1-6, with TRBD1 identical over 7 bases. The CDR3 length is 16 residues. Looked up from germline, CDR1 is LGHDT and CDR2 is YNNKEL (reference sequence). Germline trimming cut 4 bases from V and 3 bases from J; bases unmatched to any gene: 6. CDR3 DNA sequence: TGTGCCAGCAGCCGGGACAGCCGAGTCTATAATTCACCCCTCCACTTT. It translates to CASSRDSRVYNSPLHF.

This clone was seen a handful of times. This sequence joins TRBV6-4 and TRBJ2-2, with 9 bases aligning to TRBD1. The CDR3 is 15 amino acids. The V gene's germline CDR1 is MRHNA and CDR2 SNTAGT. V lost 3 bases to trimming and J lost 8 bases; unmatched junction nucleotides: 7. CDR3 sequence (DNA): TGTGCCAGCAGTGAAAAACAGGGGGCGACGGGGGAGCTGTTTTTT. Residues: CASSEKQGATGELFF.